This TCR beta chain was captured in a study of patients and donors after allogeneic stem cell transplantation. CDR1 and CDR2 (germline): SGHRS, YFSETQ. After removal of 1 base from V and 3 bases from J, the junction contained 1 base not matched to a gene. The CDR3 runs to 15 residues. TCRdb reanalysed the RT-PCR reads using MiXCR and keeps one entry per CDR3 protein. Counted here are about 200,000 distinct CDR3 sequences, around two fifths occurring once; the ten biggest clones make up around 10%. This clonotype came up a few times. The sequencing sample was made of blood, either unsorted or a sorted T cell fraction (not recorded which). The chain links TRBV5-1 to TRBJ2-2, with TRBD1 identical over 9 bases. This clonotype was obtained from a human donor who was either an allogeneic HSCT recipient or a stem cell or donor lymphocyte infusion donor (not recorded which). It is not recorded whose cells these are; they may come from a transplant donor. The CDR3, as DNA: TGCGCCAGCAGCTTGAGGACAGGGGACACCGGGGAGCTGTTTTTT. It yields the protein CASSLRTGDTGELFF.